What follows describes a single T cell receptor beta chain. Sequencing used immunoSEQ multiplex PCR; TCRdb keeps in-frame clones, though not all of them. The table lists around 96,000 clones, approximately 95% of them singletons, with about 1.6% in the top ten. The sample originates from a study of T cell changes during pregnancy in multiple sclerosis. The TCR was taken from a female donor in good health, enrolled as a control in a pregnancy study. Sequenced material: peripheral blood, taken after pregnancy.

The CDR3 coding sequence is TGCGCCAGCAGCCCCGGCGGGGGTGGTGAAGCTTTCTTT. Translating it yields CASSPGGGGEAFF. The chain joins TRBV5-1 to TRBJ1-1, with D possibly being TRBD1 (5 bases). This CDR3 comprises 13 residues. The germline gives CDR1 SGHRS, CDR2 YFSETQ. V dropped 4 bases and J dropped 7 bases, with 14 bases sitting between them.